Below, one T cell receptor beta chain is given with its context. Its antigen is still unknown. The record has no base qualities; no much larger clone is one base away. The cohort was made up of 500 to 850 healthy bone marrow donors. At the time of sampling, all cohort members were nominally healthy, though unrecorded immune exposures were likely present. The donor tested CMV seropositive and was one of the 289 seropositive cohort members. A peripheral blood sample was provided by each donor, and peripheral blood mononuclear cells were used for TCR beta sequencing. Genomic DNA was extracted from the blood cell samples with the Qiagen DNeasy Blood Extraction Kit. This sample was taken from a study of cytomegalovirus exposure and HLA in healthy donors (dated by TCRdb to about 2017). For the study in its entirety: According to an earlier analysis of several hundred of the donors, some 180 million T cells yielded 100 million or so unique TCR beta sequences and 276 Gb of sequence data. Roughly 320 gigabases of sequencing data and around 80 million unique TCR sequences made up an early release that covered roughly 670 HLA-typed donors. High-throughput TCR immunosequencing, statistical association of individual TCRs with disease status, and machine learning were combined to predict cytomegalovirus infection status. A later analysis re-analyzed previously published TCR beta repertoires from roughly 600 donors and added high-resolution HLA genotyping to study TCR occurrence patterns. The aim of the study was to test whether cataloging public T cell receptors could identify signatures of past pathogen exposure. Both class I and class II loci were covered by HLA typing, at four-digit resolution. Using immunosequencing, the study profiled T cell repertoires from 550 to 750 subjects and related those repertoires to cytomegalovirus serostatus. In an earlier analysis of a few hundred of the donors, high-throughput TCR beta sequencing was used to judge whether each TCR beta V gene segment behaved as functional or pseudogenic. Donor age, sex, ethnicity and CMV serostatus were compiled together with the repertoire data. A handful of DR-DQ haplotypes were handled as single units for association and clustering because linkage in the cohort was strong. All discovery cohort repertoires had been generated using a single sequencing platform. Besides the first cohort of 666 subjects, a separate validation cohort made up of over 100 different subjects was used. In the later analysis, no new phenotypic data were used to find candidate immune exposures; instead, reliance was placed on TCR beta sequences and their occurrence across donors. Typing coverage differed by locus: A, B, C, DRB1 and DQB1 were typed in roughly 629-630 donors, DQA1 in 500 to 550, DPA1 in 600 to 610, and DPB1 in 472. Of the roughly 400 genotyped donors, approximately 83% fell in the genetic ancestry cluster associated with self-reported Caucasian donors. On average, 235,054 unique TCR beta nucleotide sequences were sequenced per donor among 350 to 400 genotyped donors of the cohort, with 15% to 20% of those sequences being non-productive. A later genetic analysis took genome-wide SNP genotypes for 398 of the 666 donors and used that subset as a discovery cohort. Overall results and qualifications from the work: Strong co-occurrence of HLA alleles, especially DR and DQ, made assigning TCR associations to individual alleles difficult. CMV serostatus was the only immune exposure information available for the cohort. A later analysis associated about 16,000 TCR beta sequences with specific HLA alleles at a false discovery rate of 0.05. This cohort had only TCR beta chains sequenced, and the lack of alpha or paired-chain data limited which features could be detected. A few of the identified cytomegalovirus-associated TCR beta chains were confirmed in vitro to be specific for cytomegalovirus antigens. According to a later analysis, most CMV-associated TCR beta chains appeared to be HLA-restricted, and the HLA associations seemed to be driven largely by CMV exposure. Several of the top co-occurrence clusters appeared to be linked to parvovirus B19, influenza, CMV and Epstein-Barr virus, according to a later analysis. Presence/absence analyses assumed roughly uniform sequencing depth across donors, an assumption that may not hold. A later genetic analysis associated a missense DCLRE1C variant with V-gene and J-gene trimming of TCR beta chains, and an independent cohort replicated the association. A cluster of highly shared sequence variants was judged likely to represent a technical artifact of the sequencing pipeline. HLA typing was unavailable for some donors at each locus, so association tests used only the typed subset. Linkage disequilibrium might explain the correlated functional status among segregating V segments, but an unknown experimental factor could not be ruled out. A further reported finding was that TCR beta sequences accurately predicted the HLA-A and HLA-B alleles for most subjects in the first cohort. In a later analysis, the rate of TCR association differed among HLA loci, with DRB1 alleles having the most associated TCRs and HLA-C alleles having the fewest. Seventeen rarely observed V segments, including chromosome 9 orphons, were excluded from the earlier analysis of approximately 500 of the donors because counts were too low. In an earlier analysis of approximately 590 of the donors, most TCR beta V segments appeared in productive rearrangements about 87% or about 30% of the time, broadly matching IMGT annotations. Compared with equally common non-associated chains, HLA-associated TCR beta chains in a later analysis were more clonally expanded and had lower generation probabilities. According to the authors, the approach could potentially be generalized to other disease states and immunological phenotypes. While some public TCRs were present in many individuals, most TCR sequences turned up only very rarely across donors. In the study, 150 to 200 TCR beta chains were listed as associated with cytomegalovirus. In both the original and validation cohorts, the classifier was reported to diagnose cytomegalovirus status with high specificity and sensitivity. According to a later genetic analysis, donors in an Asian-associated ancestry cluster had fewer N-insertions in productive TCRs than the approximately 700-donor mean.

Libraries came from the immunoSEQ multiplex PCR assay. A mixture of 60 forward primers for TCR Vbeta segments and 13 reverse primers for TCR Jbeta segments was used in the multiplex PCR. A multiplex PCR assay on genomic DNA amplified the CDR3 region of rearranged TCR beta genes. Amplified TCR beta libraries were sequenced as 87-base-pair reads on the Illumina HiSeq System. On the authors' methods: In a later analysis, 70 million to 95 million unique TCR beta chains were counted across the roughly 610 repertoires, and around 11 million of these chains were shared by at least two donors. To remove PCR and sequencing errors, raw reads were error-corrected and collapsed into unique sequences using a nearest-neighbor algorithm that merged closely related sequences. Alignment of CDR3 sequences to IMGT reference sequences was used to assign V, D and J gene segments. For a sequence to be retained, a match of at least six nucleotides was required to both a V gene segment and a J gene segment. Rearrangements were called productive when the CDR3 lacked stop codons and stayed in frame with V and J; all others were non-productive. CDR3 was defined by IMGT convention, running from the second conserved V-encoded cysteine to the conserved J-encoded phenylalanine. Sequences without an unambiguous match to a single V gene segment were excluded from the earlier analysis of 500 to 700 of the donors. An earlier analysis of several hundred of the donors called V segments functional above 56.7% productive rearrangements and segregating when the between-donor standard deviation exceeded 5%. A statistical classification framework was built for diagnosing cytomegalovirus status from the catalog of TCR beta chain sequences. A later analysis assigned V and J genes by comparing TCR nucleotide sequences with IMGT/GENE-DB human TR gene sequences. Using the TCRdist pipeline, a later analysis assigned CDR3 sequences along with most-parsimonious VDJ recombination scenarios. In a later analysis, each TCR beta chain was defined by its CDR3 amino acid sequence together with its V-gene family, and reads lacking a unique V-gene family were excluded. A later analysis removed over 500 highly shared, low-generation-probability nucleotide sequences to deal with suspected cross-contamination and a sequencing artifact. In a later analysis, a clonal expansion index was calculated for each public chain from normalized within-repertoire ranks of inferred template counts. In a later analysis, generation probabilities were computed using a VDJ recombination model fitted to out-of-frame rearrangements, and the results were checked against IGoR. In a later analysis, hypergeometric tests were used to score TCR-TCR, TCR-HLA and TCR-CMV co-occurrence, with a repertoire-size bias correction applied to TCR pairs. In a later analysis, false discovery rates were estimated by permuting HLA or CMV assignments 20 times. In a later analysis, co-occurring TCRs were grouped with DBSCAN, and TCRdist sequence similarity was added when clustering was performed within HLA-allele-positive subsets. Repertoires with fewer than 30,000 or more than 120,000 public chains, plus five repertoires with anomalous nucleotide sharing, were excluded from co-occurrence clustering. The table was pulled from immuneACCESS by TCRdb, which kept in-frame rearrangements only. Such tables lose some clones; where checked, under half of the loss comes from unresolved V genes, and the rest has no known cause. V and J calls and clone size are those listed in that table; D and trimming were worked out from the DNA. The sample table holds some 150,000 clones, of which about 82% were seen once. Of the sample, approximately 4.2% falls within the top ten clones.

Sequenced material: PBMCs. This receptor was identified in a woman between 40 and 50 years old in good health and CMV-seropositive.

The CDR3 sequence is CASSSSGSNYNSPLHF. The DNA is TGTGCCAGCAGCAGCTCCGGGTCCAACTATAATTCACCCCTCCACTTT. The chain is made from TRBV7-9 and TRBJ1-6; no D gene can be assigned with confidence. The CDR3 numbers 16 residues from cysteine through phenylalanine. Only the CDR3 region is kept as DNA, spanning 48 bases read in frame from base 1. V loses 5 bases of germline sequence and J loses 3 bases, and the interval between the two ends is 14 bases. Sequences SEHNR (CDR1) and FQNEAQ (CDR2) are obtained from the germline V gene (reference sequence).